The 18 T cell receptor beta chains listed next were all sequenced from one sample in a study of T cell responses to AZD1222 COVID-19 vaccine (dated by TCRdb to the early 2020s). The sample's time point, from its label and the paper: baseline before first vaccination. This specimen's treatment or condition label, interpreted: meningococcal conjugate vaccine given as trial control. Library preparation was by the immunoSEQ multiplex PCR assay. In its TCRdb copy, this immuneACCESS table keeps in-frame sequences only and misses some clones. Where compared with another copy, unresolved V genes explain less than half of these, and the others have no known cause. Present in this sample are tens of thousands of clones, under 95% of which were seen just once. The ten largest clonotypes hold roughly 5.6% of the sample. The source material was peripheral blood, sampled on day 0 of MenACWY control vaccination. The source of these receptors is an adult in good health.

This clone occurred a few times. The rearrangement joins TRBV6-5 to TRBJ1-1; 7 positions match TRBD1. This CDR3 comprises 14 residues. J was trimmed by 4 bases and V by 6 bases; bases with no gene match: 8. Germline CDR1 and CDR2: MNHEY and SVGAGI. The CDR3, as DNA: TGTGCCAGCAGCACTTCAGGGGGGACCACTGAAGCTTTCTTT. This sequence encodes CASSTSGGTTEAFF.

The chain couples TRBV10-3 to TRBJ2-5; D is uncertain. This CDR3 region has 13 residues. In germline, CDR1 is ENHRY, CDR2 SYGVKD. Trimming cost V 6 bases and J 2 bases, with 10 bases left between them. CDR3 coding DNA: TGTGCCATCAGGAAAAGCGAACAAGAGACCCAGTACTTC. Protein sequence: CAIRKSEQETQYF.

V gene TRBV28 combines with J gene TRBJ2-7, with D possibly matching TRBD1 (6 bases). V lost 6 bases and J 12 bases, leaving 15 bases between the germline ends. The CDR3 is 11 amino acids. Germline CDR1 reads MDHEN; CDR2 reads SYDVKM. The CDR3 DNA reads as TGTGCCAGCAGCCACAGGGCTGGTATGTACTTC. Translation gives CASSHRAGMYF.

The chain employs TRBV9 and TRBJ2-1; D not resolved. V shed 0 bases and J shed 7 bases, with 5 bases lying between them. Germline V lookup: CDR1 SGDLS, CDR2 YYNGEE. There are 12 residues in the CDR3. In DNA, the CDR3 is TGTGCCAGCAGCGTAGGGTCAAATGAGCAGTTCTTC. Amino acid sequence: CASSVGSNEQFF.

CDR3 region: CASSLVGGDQPQHF. The DNA of the CDR3 is TGTGCCAGCAGCTTAGTGGGGGGCGATCAGCCCCAGCATTTT. This chain joins TRBV7-9 and TRBJ1-5; weak D call: TRBD1 (6 bases). Germline loops: CDR1 SEHNR, CDR2 FQNEAQ (reference sequence). The CDR3 runs to 14 residues. The germline V and J ends were trimmed by 1 base and 5 bases, with 9 bases remaining between them.

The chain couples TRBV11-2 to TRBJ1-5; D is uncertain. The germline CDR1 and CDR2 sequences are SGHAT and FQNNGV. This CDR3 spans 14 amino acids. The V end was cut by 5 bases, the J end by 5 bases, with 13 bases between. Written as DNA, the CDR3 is TGTGCCAGCAGCCAAATGGGTCTCCATCAGCCCCAGCATTTT. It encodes CASSQMGLHQPQHF.

The CDR3 DNA reads as TGTGCCAGCAGCCCCCTAAGGGGCACCGGGGAGCTGTTTTTT. This translates into CASSPLRGTGELFF. This chain links TRBV7-2 with TRBJ2-2; TRBD1 is a possible D gene (5 bases). This CDR3 region has 14 residues. The germline CDR1 and CDR2 sequences are SGHTA and FQGNSA. V was cut by 5 bases and J by 4 bases, with 11 bases left in between.

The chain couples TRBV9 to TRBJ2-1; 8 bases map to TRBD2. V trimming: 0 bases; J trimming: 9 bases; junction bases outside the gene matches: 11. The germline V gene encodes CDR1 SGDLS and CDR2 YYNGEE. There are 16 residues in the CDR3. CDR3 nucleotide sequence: TGTGCCAGCAGCGTAGGGACTAGCCCGGGAGAGGGTGAGCAGTTCTTC. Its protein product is CASSVGTSPGEGEQFF.

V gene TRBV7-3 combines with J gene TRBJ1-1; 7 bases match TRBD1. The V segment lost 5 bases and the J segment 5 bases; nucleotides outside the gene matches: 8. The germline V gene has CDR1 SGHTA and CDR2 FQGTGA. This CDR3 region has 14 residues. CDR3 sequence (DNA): TGTGCCAGCAGCCCCGGACAGGAGGGGACTGAAGCTTTCTTT. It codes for CASSPGQEGTEAFF.

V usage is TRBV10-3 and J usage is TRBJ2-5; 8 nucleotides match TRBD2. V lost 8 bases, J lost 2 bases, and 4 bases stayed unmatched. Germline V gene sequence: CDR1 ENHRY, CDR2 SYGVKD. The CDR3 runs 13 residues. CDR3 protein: CAICAGGQETQYF. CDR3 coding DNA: TGTGCCATCTGCGCGGGGGGTCAAGAGACCCAGTACTTC.

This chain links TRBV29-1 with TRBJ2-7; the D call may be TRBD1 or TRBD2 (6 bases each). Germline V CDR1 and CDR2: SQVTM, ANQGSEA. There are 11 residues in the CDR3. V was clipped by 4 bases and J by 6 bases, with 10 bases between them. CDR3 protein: CSVGWGAEQYF. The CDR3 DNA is TGCAGCGTTGGTTGGGGGGCCGAGCAGTACTTC.

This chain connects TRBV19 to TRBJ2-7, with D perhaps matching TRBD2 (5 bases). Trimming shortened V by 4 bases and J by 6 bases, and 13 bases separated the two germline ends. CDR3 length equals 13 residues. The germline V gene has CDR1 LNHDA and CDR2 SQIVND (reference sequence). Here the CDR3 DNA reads TGTGCCAGTAGTAGGGAGAATTCGCGCGAGCAGTACTTC. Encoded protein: CASSRENSREQYF.

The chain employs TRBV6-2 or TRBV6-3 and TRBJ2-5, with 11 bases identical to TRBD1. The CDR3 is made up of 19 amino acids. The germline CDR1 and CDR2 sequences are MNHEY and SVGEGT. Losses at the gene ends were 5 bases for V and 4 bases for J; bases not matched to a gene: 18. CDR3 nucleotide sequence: TGTGCCAGCAGTACGAGCCTCCGGGACAGGGGGACGAACCCAGAGACCCAGTACTTC. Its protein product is CASSTSLRDRGTNPETQYF.

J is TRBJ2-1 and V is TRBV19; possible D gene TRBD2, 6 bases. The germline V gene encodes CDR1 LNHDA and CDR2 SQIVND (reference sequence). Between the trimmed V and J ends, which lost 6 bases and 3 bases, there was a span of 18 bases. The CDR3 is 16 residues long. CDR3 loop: CASSPRRGIVYNEQFF. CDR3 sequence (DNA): TGTGCCAGTAGCCCCCGACGCGGGATAGTCTACAATGAGCAGTTCTTC.

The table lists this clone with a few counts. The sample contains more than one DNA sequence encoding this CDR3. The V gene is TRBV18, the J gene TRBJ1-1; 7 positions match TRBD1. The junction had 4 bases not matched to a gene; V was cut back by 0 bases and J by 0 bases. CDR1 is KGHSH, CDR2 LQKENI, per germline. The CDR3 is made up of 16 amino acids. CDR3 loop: CASSPPGTDLNTEAFF. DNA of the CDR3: TGTGCCAGCTCACCACCCGGGACAGACTTGAACACTGAAGCTTTCTTT.

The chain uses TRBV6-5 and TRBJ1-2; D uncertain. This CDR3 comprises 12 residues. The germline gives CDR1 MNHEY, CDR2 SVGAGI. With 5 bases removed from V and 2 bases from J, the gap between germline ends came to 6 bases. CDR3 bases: TGTGCCAGCAGTCCTAGCAACTATGGCTACACCTTC. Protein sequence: CASSPSNYGYTF.

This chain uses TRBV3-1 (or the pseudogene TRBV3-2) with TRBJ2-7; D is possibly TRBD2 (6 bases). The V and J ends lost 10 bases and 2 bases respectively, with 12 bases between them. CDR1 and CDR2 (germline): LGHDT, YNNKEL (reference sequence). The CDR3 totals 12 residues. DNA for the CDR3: TGTGCCAACGCGGGGTCTCCCTACGAGCAGTACTTC. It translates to CANAGSPYEQYF.

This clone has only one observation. DNA of the CDR3: TGTGCCAGCAGTTGGTCTAGCGGCTACGAGCAGTACTTC. This encodes CASSWSSGYEQYF. This chain links TRBV28 with TRBJ2-7; 7 bases are shared with TRBD2. The CDR3 runs 13 residues. Trimming cost V 4 bases and J 3 bases; bases outside gene matches: 3. The germline CDR1 and CDR2 sequences are MDHEN and SYDVKM.